A selection of T cell receptor beta chains follows, all from one sample in a study of monozygotic twins with inflammatory bowel disease. TCRdb re-analyzed the 5' RACE reads; it lists each CDR3 protein once, without DNA. This repertoire includes some 170,000 distinct CDR3 sequences. The specimen was blood. Receptor source: a human donor with ulcerative colitis or Crohn's disease, or a healthy co-twin of an affected twin (not recorded which). The CDR3 runs from the conserved cysteine through the conserved F or W. The order of the fields is V gene, J gene, CDR3 protein.

v_gene: TRBV5-1; j_gene: TRBJ2-1; CDR3aa: CASSLSGSVEQFF
v_gene: TRBV25-1; j_gene: TRBJ1-4; CDR3aa: CASSELAKAGEKLFF
v_gene: TRBV6-5; j_gene: TRBJ2-1; CDR3aa: CASSSSVSYNEQFF
v_gene: TRBV4-1; j_gene: TRBJ1-2; CDR3aa: CASSQGGGNYGYTF
v_gene: TRBV7-9; j_gene: TRBJ2-2; CDR3aa: CASSYGGGRGNTGELFF
v_gene: TRBV18; j_gene: TRBJ1-2; CDR3aa: CASSPVQALGYTF
v_gene: TRBV20-1; j_gene: TRBJ2-5; CDR3aa: CSAPEASPQETQYF
v_gene: TRBV5-1; j_gene: TRBJ2-5; CDR3aa: CASSFGIQETQYF
v_gene: TRBV6-1; j_gene: TRBJ1-4; CDR3aa: CASRRGALNEKLFF
v_gene: TRBV4-3; j_gene: TRBJ2-3; CDR3aa: CASSWDHSSTDTQYF
v_gene: TRBV27; j_gene: TRBJ2-3; CDR3aa: CASSYLAGGQSTDTQYF
v_gene: TRBV9; j_gene: TRBJ2-3; CDR3aa: CASSVLPEGLAGGPRTDTQYF
v_gene: TRBV4-3; j_gene: TRBJ2-5; CDR3aa: CASSQDPQGALETQYF
v_gene: TRBV9; j_gene: TRBJ2-3; CDR3aa: CASSVVTDTQYF
v_gene: TRBV5-1; j_gene: TRBJ2-7; CDR3aa: CASSPGLAPQQYF
v_gene: TRBV10-3; j_gene: TRBJ1-2; CDR3aa: CAITLTRDRGRMNYGYTF
v_gene: TRBV12-3/TRBV12-4; j_gene: TRBJ2-1; CDR3aa: CASSLHSSSYNEQFF
v_gene: TRBV4-2; j_gene: TRBJ2-1; CDR3aa: CASSHPRGTSGDNEQFF
v_gene: TRBV4-1; j_gene: TRBJ2-1; CDR3aa: CASSQDGLAGGPRYNEQFF
v_gene: TRBV7-9; j_gene: TRBJ1-4; CDR3aa: CASSLGGGSENEKLFF
v_gene: TRBV7-9; j_gene: TRBJ2-7; CDR3aa: CASSPGQGNYEQYF